One and the same sample provided the 14 T cell receptor beta chains below, sequenced in a study of monozygotic twins with inflammatory bowel disease. TCRdb reprocessed the 5' RACE reads, keeping one entry per CDR3 protein, no DNA. In all, the sample yields around 410,000 distinct CDR3 sequences. Sequenced: blood. Receptors were obtained from a human donor with ulcerative colitis or Crohn's disease, or a healthy co-twin of an affected twin (not recorded which).

The V and J genes are TRBV4-3 and TRBJ2-2; TCRdb indicates TRBD1, and absent DNA this call remains unverified. Per the germline V gene, CDR1 is LGHNA and CDR2 is YSLEER. The CDR3 is 16 amino acids. The CDR3: CASSRGLETVAGELFF.

The chain joins TRBV20-1 to TRBJ2-7; TCRdb's assignment of TRBD2 cannot be checked, as there is no DNA. CDR1 is DFQATT and CDR2 is SNEGSKA in the germline V gene (reference sequence). The CDR3 loop spans 16 amino acids. This chain's CDR3 is CSAPGTSGGRSYEQYF.

The V gene is TRBV5-1, the J gene TRBJ2-1; the TCRdb call, TRBD2, lacks DNA for checking. Germline V gene data show CDR1 as SGHRS and CDR2 as YFSETQ. The CDR3 has 15 amino acids. CDR3 sequence: CASSLELASYNEQFF.

The rearrangement uses TRBV9 and TRBJ2-5; the TRBD1 assignment by TCRdb is unverifiable without DNA. The CDR3 totals 18 residues. Germline V gives CDR1 SGDLS, CDR2 YYNGEE. The CDR3 sequence: CASSVGVGQGATQETQYF. Full variable domain (missing parts from reference TRBV9 and TRBJ2-5): DSGVTQTPKHLITATGQRVTLRCSPRSGDLSVYWYQQSLDQGLQFLIQYYNGEERAKGNILERFSAQQFPDLHSELNLSSLELGDSALYFCASSVGVGQGATQETQYFGPGTRLLVL.

V and J are TRBV6-1 and TRBJ2-4. The CDR3 runs 16 residues. CDR1 MNHNS and CDR2 SASEGT come from the germline V gene. The CDR3 loop reads CASSGGNRVAKNIQYF.

The chain has TRBV11-2 and TRBJ2-7; TCRdb returns TRBD1, unconfirmable since there is no DNA. The CDR3 loop spans 12 amino acids. Germline values: CDR1 SGHAT, CDR2 FQNNGV. This CDR3 reads CASRGGIYEQYF.

The V gene is TRBV7-8, the J gene TRBJ2-7. Germline CDR1 is SGHVS and CDR2 is FQNEAQ. This CDR3 is 13 amino acids long. The CDR3 loop reads CASSPTKTYEQYF.

The chain couples TRBV20-1 to TRBJ1-1; the D call of TRBD1 rests on TCRdb alone, since no DNA is present to check it. The CDR3 extends over 14 amino acids. The germline V gene encodes CDR1 DFQATT and CDR2 SNEGSKA (reference sequence). CDR3 loop: CSASHRSPNTEAFF.

The gene calls are TRBV12-3 or TRBV12-4 and TRBJ1-6; as DNA is missing, the TRBD1 call by TCRdb cannot be tested. CDR3 length: 15 amino acids. The CDR3 here is CASRDTGANVSPLHF.

The J gene is TRBJ2-3, the V gene TRBV7-6. The CDR3 consists of 14 residues. Germline CDR1 is SGHVS and CDR2 is FNYEAQ. The CDR3 sequence: CASSLALTTDTQYF.

V is TRBV28 and J is TRBJ2-6. CDR3 length: 14 residues. Germline V gene data show CDR1 as MDHEN and CDR2 as SYDVKM. This CDR3 reads CASRPGSGANVLTF.

V gene TRBV20-1 combines with J gene TRBJ2-3; without DNA, the TCRdb call of TRBD2 cannot be checked. Germline loops: CDR1 DFQATT, CDR2 SNEGSKA (reference sequence). This CDR3 spans 14 amino acids. CDR3 protein: CSASKASGGDTQYF.

The chain joins TRBV5-1 to TRBJ1-1. CDR1 and CDR2 (germline): SGHRS, YFSETQ. The CDR3 is made up of 15 amino acids. The CDR3 sequence: CASRPGSTTNTEAFF.

V gene TRBV5-1 combines with J gene TRBJ2-2; the D gene TCRdb calls, TRBD1, cannot be checked with no DNA. CDR3 length: 15 amino acids. Germline V gives CDR1 SGHRS, CDR2 YFSETQ. The CDR3 spells CASRADSGGSGELFF.